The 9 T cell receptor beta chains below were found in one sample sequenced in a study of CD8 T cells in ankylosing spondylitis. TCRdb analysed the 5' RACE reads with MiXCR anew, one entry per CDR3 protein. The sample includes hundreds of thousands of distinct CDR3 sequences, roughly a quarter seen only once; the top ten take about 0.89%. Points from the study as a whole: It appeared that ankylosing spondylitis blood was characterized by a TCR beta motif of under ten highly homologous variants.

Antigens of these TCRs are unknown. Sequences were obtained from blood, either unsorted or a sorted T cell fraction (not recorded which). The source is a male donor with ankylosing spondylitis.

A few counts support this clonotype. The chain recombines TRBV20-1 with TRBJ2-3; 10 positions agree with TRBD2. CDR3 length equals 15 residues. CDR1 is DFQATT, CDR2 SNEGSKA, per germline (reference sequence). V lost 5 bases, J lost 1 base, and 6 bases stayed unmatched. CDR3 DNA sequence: TGCAGTGCTCCGACTAGCGGGTTTCGCACAGATACGCAGTATTTT. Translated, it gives CSAPTSGFRTDTQYF.

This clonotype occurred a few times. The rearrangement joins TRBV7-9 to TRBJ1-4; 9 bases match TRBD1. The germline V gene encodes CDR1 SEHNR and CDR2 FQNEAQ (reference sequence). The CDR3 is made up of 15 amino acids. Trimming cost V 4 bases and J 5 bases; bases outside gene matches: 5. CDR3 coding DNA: TGTGCCAGCAGCTCCGGGACAGGGCGGAATGAAAAACTGTTTTTT. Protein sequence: CASSSGTGRNEKLFF.

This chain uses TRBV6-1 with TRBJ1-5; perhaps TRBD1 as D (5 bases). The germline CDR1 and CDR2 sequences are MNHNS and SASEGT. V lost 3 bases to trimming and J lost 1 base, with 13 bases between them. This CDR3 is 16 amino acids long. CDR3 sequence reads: CASSDRESRSNQPQHF. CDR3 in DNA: TGTGCCAGCAGTGACAGGGAATCAAGGAGCAATCAGCCCCAGCATTTT.

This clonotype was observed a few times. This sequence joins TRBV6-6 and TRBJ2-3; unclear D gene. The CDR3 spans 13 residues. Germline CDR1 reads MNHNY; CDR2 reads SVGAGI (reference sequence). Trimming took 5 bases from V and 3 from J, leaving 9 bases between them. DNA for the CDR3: TGTGCCAGCAGTATCGAGTTGACAGATACGCAGTATTTT. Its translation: CASSIELTDTQYF.

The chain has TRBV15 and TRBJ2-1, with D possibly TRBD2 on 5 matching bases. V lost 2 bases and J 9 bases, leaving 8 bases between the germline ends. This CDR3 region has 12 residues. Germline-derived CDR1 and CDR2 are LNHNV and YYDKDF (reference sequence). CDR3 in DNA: TGTGCCACCAGCAGACTAGGAGGTGAGCAGTTCTTC. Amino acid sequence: CATSRLGGEQFF.

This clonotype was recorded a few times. The CDR3 reads CASSSRQGGEQYF. CDR3 DNA: TGTGCCAGCAGTTCGAGACAGGGCGGGGAGCAGTACTTC. This sequence joins TRBV12-3 or TRBV12-4 and TRBJ2-7, with 7 positions matching TRBD1. The CDR3 loop spans 13 amino acids. With 4 bases clipped from V and 7 bases from J, the junction kept 7 bases outside the gene matches.

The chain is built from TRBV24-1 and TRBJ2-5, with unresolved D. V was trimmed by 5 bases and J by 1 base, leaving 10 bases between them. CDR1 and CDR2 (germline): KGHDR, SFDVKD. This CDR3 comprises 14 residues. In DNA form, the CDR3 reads TGTGCCACCAGTGCCATTGAGACCCAAGAGACCCAGTACTTC. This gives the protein CATSAIETQETQYF.

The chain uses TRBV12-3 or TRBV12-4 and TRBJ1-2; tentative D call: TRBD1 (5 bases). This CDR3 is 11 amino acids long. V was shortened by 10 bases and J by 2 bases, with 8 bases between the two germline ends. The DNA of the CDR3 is TGTGCCACCGGGGCGAACTATGGCTACACCTTC. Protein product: CATGANYGYTF.

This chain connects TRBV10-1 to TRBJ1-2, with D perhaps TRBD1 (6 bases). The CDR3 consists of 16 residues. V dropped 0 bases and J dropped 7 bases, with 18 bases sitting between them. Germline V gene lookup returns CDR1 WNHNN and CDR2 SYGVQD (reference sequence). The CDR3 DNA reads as TGCGCCAGCAGTGAGTCGATTTCAGGACAGTCGGGTGGCTACACCTTC. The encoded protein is CASSESISGQSGGYTF.